The 17 T cell receptor beta chains below were found in one sample sequenced in a study. TCRdb redid the calling of the 5' RACE reads with MiXCR, one entry per CDR3 protein. The table lists about 10,000 distinct CDR3 sequences, approximately 25% of them singletons, with around 3% in the top ten. Tregs were sorted as CD4+CD25+CD127-/low cells. The sequencing input was Tregs sorted from blood. The receptors shown here come from a female donor with breast cancer.

This clonotype is medium-sized (0.01 to 0.1%) within its sample. The chain combines TRBV24-1 with TRBJ1-2, with D maybe TRBD1 (6 bases). This CDR3 spans 14 amino acids. Trimming cost V 4 bases and J 2 bases, with 10 bases left between them. CDR1 is KGHDR, CDR2 SFDVKD, per germline. The CDR3 loop is CATSETGQNYGYTF. CDR3 coding DNA: TGTGCCACCAGTGAGACGGGACAAAACTATGGCTACACCTTC.

In its sample, this clonotype was seen many times. This rearrangement joins TRBV9 to TRBJ1-2; 9 nucleotides agree with TRBD1. V lost 4 bases to trimming and J lost 6 bases; unmatched junction nucleotides: 7. This CDR3 comprises 14 residues. Germline lookup yields CDR1 SGDLS and CDR2 YYNGEE. CDR3 bases: TGTGCCAGCAGCATAACAGGGGGCGCTGATGGCTACACCTTC. Translating gives CASSITGGADGYTF.

The chain carries TRBV20-1 and TRBJ1-2, with D uncertain. Trimming cost V 2 bases and J 2 bases, with 9 bases left between them. The CDR3 is made up of 13 amino acids. Germline-derived CDR1 and CDR2 are DFQATT and SNEGSKA (reference sequence). The CDR3 DNA follows: TGCAGTGCTAGAAATGGCAACAACTATGGCTACACCTTC. Encoded protein: CSARNGNNYGYTF.

Only a few counts were recorded for this clonotype. It may be a read error: a sequence one base away is much more abundant. The chain has TRBV24-1 and TRBJ1-5; 10 bases fit TRBD1. V was clipped by 4 bases and J by 3 bases; unmatched bases: 8. The V gene's germline CDR1 is KGHDR and CDR2 SFDVKD. The CDR3 runs to 17 residues. CDR3 DNA: TGTGCCACCAGTGACCCTGGACAGGGGGGGGACAATCAGCCCCAGCATTTT. Protein product: CATSDPGQGGDNQPQHF.

DNA of the CDR3: TGTGCCAGCAGTAGAACACTTACCTATGGCTACACCTTC. Protein: CASSRTLTYGYTF. The J gene is TRBJ1-2, the V gene TRBV27; unclear D gene. V lost 5 bases to trimming and J lost 4 bases, with 11 bases between them. Germline V gene lookup returns CDR1 MNHEY and CDR2 SMNVEV (reference sequence). There are 13 residues in the CDR3.

Comments on this clonotype: One end of the junction does not line up with germline, which may come from a read error. The chain employs TRBV20-1 and TRBJ1-5, with 8 nucleotides matching TRBD1. The V gene's germline CDR1 is DFQATT and CDR2 SNEGSKA (reference sequence). The CDR3 is 15 residues long. For the CDR3, the DNA is TGCAGTGCTAGAAAAGCGGGACAGGCCAATCGGCCCCAGCATTTT. This translates into CSARKAGQANRPQHF.

This clonotype was observed a few times. This chain links TRBV15 with TRBJ1-1; maybe TRBD1 (5 bases). From germline, CDR1 is LNHNV and CDR2 YYDKDF (reference sequence). This CDR3 contains 14 residues. Trimming took 3 bases from V and 4 from J, leaving 12 bases between them. The CDR3 spells CATSRTKGPTEAFF. The CDR3 DNA reads TGTGCCACCAGCAGGACAAAGGGGCCCACTGAAGCTTTCTTT.

This clonotype is labeled as medium-sized (0.01 to 0.1%). The chain couples TRBV5-1 to TRBJ2-1; TRBD2 aligns across 7 bases. J gave up 2 bases and V 3 bases, and 8 bases lay outside the gene matches. The CDR3 sequence is 16 residues long. Looked up from germline, CDR1 is SGHRS and CDR2 is YFSETQ. The CDR3 nucleotides read TGCGCCAGCAGCTCCGGTTCGGGAGGCCCCTACAATGAGCAGTTCTTC. Its protein product is CASSSGSGGPYNEQFF. Filled out from reference TRBV5-1 and TRBJ2-1, the complete variable domain reads KAGVTQTPRYLIKTRGQQVTLSCSPISGHRSVSWYQQTPGQGLQFLFEYFSETQRNKGNFPGRFSGRQFSNSRSEMNVSTLELGDSALYLCASSSGSGGPYNEQFFGPGTRLTVL.

Remarks on this clonotype: One end of the junction varies from germline; a read error may be responsible. The chain has TRBV25-1 and TRBJ2-1; D may be TRBD1 or TRBD2 (5 bases each). Per the germline V gene, CDR1 is MGHDK and CDR2 is SYGVNS. The CDR3 loop spans 15 amino acids. CDR3 in DNA: TGTGCCAGCAGTCGTGGGACGTTCTCCTACAATGAGCAGTCCTTC. Amino acids: CASSRGTFSYNEQSF. The variable domain in full, with the rest retrieved from reference TRBV25-1 and TRBJ2-1, is EADIYQTPRYLVIGTGKKITLECSQTMGHDKMYWYQQDPGMELHLIHYSYGVNSTEKGDLSSESTVSRIRTEHFPLTLESARPSHTSQYLCASSRGTFSYNEQSFGPGTRLTVL.

This clonotype has ten or more counts. The genes are TRBV28 and TRBJ1-5, with TRBD1 matching over 9 bases. From germline, CDR1 is MDHEN and CDR2 SYDVKM. V lost 2 bases to trimming and J lost 7 bases; unmatched junction nucleotides: 3. This CDR3 has 14 amino acids. The CDR3 DNA is TGTGCCAGCAGTTTACGGACAGGGGTCCAGCCCCAGCATTTT. Amino acids: CASSLRTGVQPQHF.

This clonotype was detected ten times or more. The chain uses TRBV6-5 and TRBJ2-2; TRBD1 might be the D (6 bases). With 5 bases removed from V and 4 bases from J, the gap between germline ends came to 17 bases. The CDR3 is 16 amino acids. CDR1 is MNHEY, CDR2 SVGAGI, per germline. In nucleotides, the CDR3 is TGTGCCAGCAGTCCCGGGACATCAAGGGTCACCGGGGAGCTGTTTTTT. The encoded protein is CASSPGTSRVTGELFF.

By frequency in the sample, this clonotype is medium-sized. This chain uses TRBV10-3 with TRBJ2-7; D is unclear. From germline, CDR1 is ENHRY and CDR2 SYGVKD. The CDR3 totals 16 residues. Trimming took off 0 bases at V and 7 bases at J, with 19 bases between the two ends. CDR3 sequence (DNA): TGTGCCATCAGTGAGTCGTTGTTAGGGATGCCTGTGGAGCAGTACTTC. Amino acids: CAISESLLGMPVEQYF.

To note about this clonotype: The junction shows a germline mismatch at one end, possibly a read error. The J gene is TRBJ1-3, the V gene TRBV15; TRBD1 might be the D (6 bases). This CDR3 is 16 amino acids long. From germline, CDR1 is LNHNV and CDR2 YYDKDF (reference sequence). CDR3 loop: CAASIGGGQIGNTIYF. The CDR3 DNA is TGTGCCGCCAGCATAGGGGGTGGGCAGATTGGAAACACCATATATTTC.

Many counts were recorded for this clonotype. The chain uses TRBV25-1 and TRBJ2-1; 12 nucleotides line up with TRBD2. V shed 6 bases and J 10 bases; nucleotides not matched to a gene: 13. The germline V gene encodes CDR1 MGHDK and CDR2 SYGVNS. The CDR3 is made up of 16 amino acids. The CDR3 region is CASRPTSGSPSGEQFF. The CDR3 coding sequence is TGTGCCAGCAGACCGACTAGCGGGAGTCCCTCTGGGGAGCAGTTCTTC.

This clonotype counts as medium-sized. The CDR3 protein is CASSLRDGSTDTQYF. The CDR3 coding sequence is TGCGCCAGCAGCCTTAGGGACGGGAGCACAGATACGCAGTATTTT. The chain carries TRBV5-1 and TRBJ2-3; D is tentatively TRBD1 or TRBD2 (5 bases each). This CDR3 spans 15 amino acids. V was pared by 4 bases and J by 0 bases, with 12 bases between. Germline values: CDR1 SGHRS, CDR2 YFSETQ.

Turning to this clonotype: A much larger clone differs from this one at a single base, so this may be a read error. V and J are TRBV12-3 or TRBV12-4 and TRBJ2-1, with 10 nucleotides matching TRBD2. The J segment lost 8 bases and the V segment lost 5 bases, leaving 9 bases of the junction unmatched. The CDR3 covers 15 residues. CDR3 in amino acids: CASSPKGLAFDEQFF. The CDR3 coding sequence is TGTGCCAGCAGTCCCAAGGGACTAGCGTTCGATGAGCAGTTCTTC.

This clonotype appeared many times. This rearrangement joins TRBV20-1 to TRBJ2-3, with unresolved D. From germline, CDR1 is DFQATT and CDR2 SNEGSKA (reference sequence). The CDR3 contains 12 residues. Trimming shortened V by 0 bases and J by 6 bases, and 7 bases separated the two germline ends. CDR3 region: CSARDGRDTQYF. The CDR3 nucleotides are TGCAGTGCTAGAGATGGGCGGGATACGCAGTATTTT.